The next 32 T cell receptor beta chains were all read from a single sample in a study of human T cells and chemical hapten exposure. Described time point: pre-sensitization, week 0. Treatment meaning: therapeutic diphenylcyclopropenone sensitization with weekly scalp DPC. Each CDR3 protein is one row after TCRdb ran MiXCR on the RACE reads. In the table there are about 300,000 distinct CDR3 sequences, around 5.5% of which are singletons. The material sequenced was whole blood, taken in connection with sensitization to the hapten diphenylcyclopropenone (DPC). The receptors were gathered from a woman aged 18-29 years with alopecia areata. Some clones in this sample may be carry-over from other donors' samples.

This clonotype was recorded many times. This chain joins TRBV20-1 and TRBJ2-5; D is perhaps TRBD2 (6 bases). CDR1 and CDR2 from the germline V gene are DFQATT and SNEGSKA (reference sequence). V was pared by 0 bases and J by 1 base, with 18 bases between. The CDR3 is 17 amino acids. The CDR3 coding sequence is TGCAGTGCTAGAGATAGCGGCGGCGGCGCAACCCAAGAGACCCAGTACTTC. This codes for CSARDSGGGATQETQYF.

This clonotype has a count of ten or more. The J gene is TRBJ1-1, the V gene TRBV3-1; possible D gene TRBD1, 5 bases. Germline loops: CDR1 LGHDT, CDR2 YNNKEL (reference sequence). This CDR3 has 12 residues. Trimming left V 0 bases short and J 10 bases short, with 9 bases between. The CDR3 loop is CASSQDRAGAFF. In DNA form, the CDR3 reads TGTGCCAGCAGCCAAGACAGGGCGGGAGCTTTCTTT.

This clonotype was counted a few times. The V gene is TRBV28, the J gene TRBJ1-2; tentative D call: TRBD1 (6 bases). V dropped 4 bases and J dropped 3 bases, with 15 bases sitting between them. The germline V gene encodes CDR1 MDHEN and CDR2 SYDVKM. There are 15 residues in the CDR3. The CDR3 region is CASSSPTGGDYGYTF. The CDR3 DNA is TGTGCCAGCAGTTCACCTACGGGGGGCGACTATGGCTACACCTTC.

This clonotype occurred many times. CDR3 nucleotides: TGTGCCATCACCGCCGCGGGGTCCGGCTACACCTTC. Amino acid sequence: CAITAAGSGYTF. The V gene is TRBV10-3, the J gene TRBJ1-2, with no clear D. Trimming stripped 7 bases from V and 8 bases from J, with 14 bases between. The CDR3 extends over 12 amino acids. Germline lookup yields CDR1 ENHRY and CDR2 SYGVKD.

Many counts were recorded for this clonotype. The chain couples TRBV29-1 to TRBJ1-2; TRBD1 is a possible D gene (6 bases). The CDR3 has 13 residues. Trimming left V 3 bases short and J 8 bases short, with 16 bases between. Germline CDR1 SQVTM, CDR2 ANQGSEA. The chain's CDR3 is CSVEGAGAEGYTF. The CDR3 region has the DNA TGCAGCGTTGAGGGAGCAGGGGCTGAGGGCTACACCTTC.

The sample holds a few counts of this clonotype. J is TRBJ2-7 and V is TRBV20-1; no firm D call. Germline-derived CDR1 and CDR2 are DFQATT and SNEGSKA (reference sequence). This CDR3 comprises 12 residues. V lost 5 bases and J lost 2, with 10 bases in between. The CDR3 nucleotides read TGCAGTGCTGCCCAGGTCACCTACGAGCAGTACTTC. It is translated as CSAAQVTYEQYF.

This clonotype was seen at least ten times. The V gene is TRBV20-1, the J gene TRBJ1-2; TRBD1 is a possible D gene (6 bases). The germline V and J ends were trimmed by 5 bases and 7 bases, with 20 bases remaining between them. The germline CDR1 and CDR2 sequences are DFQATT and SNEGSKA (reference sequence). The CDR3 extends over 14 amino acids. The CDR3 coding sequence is TGCAGTGCTCATCCGGGACACCAGATCCTTGGCTACACCTTC. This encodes CSAHPGHQILGYTF.

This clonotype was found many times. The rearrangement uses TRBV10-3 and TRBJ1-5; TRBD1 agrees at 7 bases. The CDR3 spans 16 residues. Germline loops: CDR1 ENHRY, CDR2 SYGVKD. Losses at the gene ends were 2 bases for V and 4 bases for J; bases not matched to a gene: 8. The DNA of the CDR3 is TGTGCCATCAGTGAGCGGGCCCCACAGGGGAATCAGCCCCAGCATTTT. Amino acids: CAISERAPQGNQPQHF.

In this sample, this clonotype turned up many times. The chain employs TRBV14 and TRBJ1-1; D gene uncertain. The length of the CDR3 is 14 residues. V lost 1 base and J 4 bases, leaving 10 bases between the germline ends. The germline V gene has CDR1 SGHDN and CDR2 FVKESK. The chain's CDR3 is CASSQGFPGTEAFF. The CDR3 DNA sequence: TGTGCCAGCAGCCAAGGGTTCCCCGGCACTGAAGCTTTCTTT. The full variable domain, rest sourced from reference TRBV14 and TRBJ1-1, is EAGVTQFPSHSVIEKGQTVTLRCDPISGHDNLYWYRRVMGKEIKFLLHFVKESKQDESGMPNNRFLAERTGGTYSTLKVQPAELEDSGVYFCASSQGFPGTEAFFGQGTRLTVV.

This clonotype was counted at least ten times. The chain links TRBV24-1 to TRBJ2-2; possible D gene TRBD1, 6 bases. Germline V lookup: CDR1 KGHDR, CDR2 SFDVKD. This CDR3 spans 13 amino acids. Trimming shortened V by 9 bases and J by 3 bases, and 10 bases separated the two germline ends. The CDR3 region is CATEGGDTGELFF. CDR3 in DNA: TGTGCCACCGAAGGGGGAGACACCGGGGAGCTGTTTTTT.

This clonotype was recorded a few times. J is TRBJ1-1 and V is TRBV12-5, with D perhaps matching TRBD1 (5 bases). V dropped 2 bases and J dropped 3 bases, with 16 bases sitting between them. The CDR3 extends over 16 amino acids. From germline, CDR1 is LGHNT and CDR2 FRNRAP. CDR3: CASGLIISGRDTEAFF. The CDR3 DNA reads TGTGCTAGTGGTTTGATAATCTCGGGACGGGACACTGAAGCTTTCTTT.

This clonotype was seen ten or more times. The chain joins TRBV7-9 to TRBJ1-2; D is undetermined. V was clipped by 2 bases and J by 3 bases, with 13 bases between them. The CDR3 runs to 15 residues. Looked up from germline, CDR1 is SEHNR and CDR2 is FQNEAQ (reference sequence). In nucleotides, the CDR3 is TGTGCCAGCAGCTTAATACGTAAGGTTGACTATGGCTACACCTTC. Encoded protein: CASSLIRKVDYGYTF.

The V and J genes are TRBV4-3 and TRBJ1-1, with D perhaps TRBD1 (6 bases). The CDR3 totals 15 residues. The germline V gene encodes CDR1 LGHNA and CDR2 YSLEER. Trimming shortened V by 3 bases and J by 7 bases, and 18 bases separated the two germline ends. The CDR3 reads CASSQVTGGKNEAFF. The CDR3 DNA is TGCGCCAGCAGCCAGGTAACGGGGGGCAAGAATGAAGCTTTCTTT.

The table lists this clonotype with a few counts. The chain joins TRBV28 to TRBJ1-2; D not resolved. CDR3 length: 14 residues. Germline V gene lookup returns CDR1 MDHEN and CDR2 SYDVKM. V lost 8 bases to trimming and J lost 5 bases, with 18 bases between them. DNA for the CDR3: TGTGCCAGCCGTGGGTCCCTGGGAGATTATGGCTACACCTTC. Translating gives CASRGSLGDYGYTF.

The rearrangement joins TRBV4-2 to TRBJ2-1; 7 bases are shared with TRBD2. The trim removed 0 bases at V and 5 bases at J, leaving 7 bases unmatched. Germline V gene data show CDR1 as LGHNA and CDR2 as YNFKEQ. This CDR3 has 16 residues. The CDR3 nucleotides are TGTGCCAGCAGCCAAGAAATTCAGCGGGGTGACAATGAGCAGTTCTTC. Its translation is CASSQEIQRGDNEQFF.

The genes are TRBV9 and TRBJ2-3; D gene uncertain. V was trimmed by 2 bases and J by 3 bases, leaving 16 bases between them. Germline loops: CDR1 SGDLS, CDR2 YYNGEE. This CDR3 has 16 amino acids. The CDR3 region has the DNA TGTGCCAGCAGCGTGAGTGAGATTCTTCAAACAGATACGCAGTATTTT. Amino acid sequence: CASSVSEILQTDTQYF. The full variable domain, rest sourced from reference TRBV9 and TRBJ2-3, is DSGVTQTPKHLITATGQRVTLRCSPRSGDLSVYWYQQSLDQGLQFLIQYYNGEERAKGNILERFSAQQFPDLHSELNLSSLELGDSALYFCASSVSEILQTDTQYFGPGTRLTVL.

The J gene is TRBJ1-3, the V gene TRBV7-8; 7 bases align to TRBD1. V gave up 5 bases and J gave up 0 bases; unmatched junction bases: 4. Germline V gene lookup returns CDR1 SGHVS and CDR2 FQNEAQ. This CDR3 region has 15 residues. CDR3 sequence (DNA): TGTGCCAGCAGCGGGACAGTCTTCTCTGGAAACACCATATATTTT. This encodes CASSGTVFSGNTIYF.

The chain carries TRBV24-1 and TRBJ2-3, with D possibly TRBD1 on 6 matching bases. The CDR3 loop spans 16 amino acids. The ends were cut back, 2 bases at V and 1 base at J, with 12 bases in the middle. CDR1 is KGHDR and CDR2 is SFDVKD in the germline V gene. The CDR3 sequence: CATSDSGEKGTDTQYF. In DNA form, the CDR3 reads TGTGCCACCAGTGATTCAGGGGAGAAGGGCACAGATACGCAGTATTTT.

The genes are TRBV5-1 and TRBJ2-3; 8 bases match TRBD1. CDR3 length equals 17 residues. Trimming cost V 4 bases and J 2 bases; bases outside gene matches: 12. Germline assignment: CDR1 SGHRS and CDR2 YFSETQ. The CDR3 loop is CASSPNPGQGPTDTQYF. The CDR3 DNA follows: TGCGCCAGCAGCCCCAATCCCGGACAGGGTCCCACAGATACGCAGTATTTT. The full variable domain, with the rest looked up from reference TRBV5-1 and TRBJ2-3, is KAGVTQTPRYLIKTRGQQVTLSCSPISGHRSVSWYQQTPGQGLQFLFEYFSETQRNKGNFPGRFSGRQFSNSRSEMNVSTLELGDSALYLCASSPNPGQGPTDTQYFGPGTRLTVL.

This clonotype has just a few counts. The CDR3 reads CASSQDRPAGALYEQYF. CDR3 coding DNA: TGCGCCAGCAGCCAAGATAGGCCAGCGGGGGCACTCTACGAGCAGTACTTC. V gene TRBV4-1 combines with J gene TRBJ2-7; 8 nucleotides align to TRBD2. This CDR3 contains 17 residues. With V trimmed by 0 bases and J by 3 bases, 10 bases remained unmatched. Looked up from germline, CDR1 is MGHRA and CDR2 is YSYEKL.

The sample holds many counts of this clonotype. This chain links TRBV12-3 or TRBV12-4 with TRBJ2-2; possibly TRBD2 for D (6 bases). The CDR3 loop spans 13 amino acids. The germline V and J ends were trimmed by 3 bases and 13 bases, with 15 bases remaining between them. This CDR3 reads CASSFRGLRGLFF. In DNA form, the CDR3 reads TGTGCCAGCAGTTTTCGGGGACTCCGAGGGCTGTTTTTT.

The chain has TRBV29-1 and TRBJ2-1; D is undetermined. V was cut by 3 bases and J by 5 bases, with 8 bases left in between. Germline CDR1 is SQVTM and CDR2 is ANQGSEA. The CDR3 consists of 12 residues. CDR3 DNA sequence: TGCAGCGTTGACGAGACGAACAATGAGCAGTTCTTC. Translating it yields CSVDETNNEQFF.

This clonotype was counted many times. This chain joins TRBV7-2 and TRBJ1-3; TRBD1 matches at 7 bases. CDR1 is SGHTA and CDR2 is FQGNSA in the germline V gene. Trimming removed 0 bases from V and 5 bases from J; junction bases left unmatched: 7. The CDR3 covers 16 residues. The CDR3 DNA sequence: TGTGCCAGCAGCTTAGCGCCGACAGGGCCAAGAAACACCATATATTTT. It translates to CASSLAPTGPRNTIYF. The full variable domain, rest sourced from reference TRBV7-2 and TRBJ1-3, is GAGVSQSPSNKVTEKGKDVELRCDPISGHTALYWYRQSLGQGLEFLIYFQGNSAPDKSGLPSDRFSAERTGGSVSTLTIQRTQQEDSAVYLCASSLAPTGPRNTIYFGEGSWLTVV.

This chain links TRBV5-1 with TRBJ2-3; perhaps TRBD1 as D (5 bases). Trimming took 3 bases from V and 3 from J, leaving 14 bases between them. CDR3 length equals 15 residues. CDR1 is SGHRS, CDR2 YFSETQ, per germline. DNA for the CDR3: TGCGCCAGCAGCTCCGTGAGTAGGGGAACAGATACGCAGTATTTT. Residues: CASSSVSRGTDTQYF.

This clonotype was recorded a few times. The CDR3 coding sequence is TGTGCCAGCAGCCGCGGGACAGGAGTCACAGATACGCAGTATTTT. Amino acid sequence: CASSRGTGVTDTQYF. This chain uses TRBV6-2 or TRBV6-3 with TRBJ2-3; 8 nucleotides line up with TRBD1. The V segment lost 6 bases and the J segment 2 bases; nucleotides outside the gene matches: 7. The CDR3 contains 15 residues. Germline V gene lookup returns CDR1 MNHEY and CDR2 SVGEGT.

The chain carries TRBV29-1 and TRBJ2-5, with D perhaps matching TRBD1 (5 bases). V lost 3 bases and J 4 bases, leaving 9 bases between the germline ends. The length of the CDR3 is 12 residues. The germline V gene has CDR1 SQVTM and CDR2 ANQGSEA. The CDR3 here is CSVDWGRETQYF. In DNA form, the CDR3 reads TGCAGCGTTGATTGGGGCAGAGAGACCCAGTACTTC.

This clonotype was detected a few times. The CDR3 nucleotides are TGTGCCATCAGTGAGTACCGAGCAGATGGCTACACCTTC. Amino acids: CAISEYRADGYTF. The chain is built from TRBV10-3 and TRBJ1-2; the D is unclear. Per germline, CDR1 ENHRY and CDR2 SYGVKD. This CDR3 is 13 amino acids long. V was shortened by 1 base and J by 6 bases, with 9 bases between the two germline ends.

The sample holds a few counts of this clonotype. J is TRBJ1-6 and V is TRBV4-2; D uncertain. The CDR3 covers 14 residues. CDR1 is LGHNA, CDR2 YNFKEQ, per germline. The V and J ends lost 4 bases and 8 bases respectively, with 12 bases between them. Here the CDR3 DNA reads TGTGCCAGCAGCCCCCGGGGATCGGATTCACCCCTCCACTTT. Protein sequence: CASSPRGSDSPLHF.

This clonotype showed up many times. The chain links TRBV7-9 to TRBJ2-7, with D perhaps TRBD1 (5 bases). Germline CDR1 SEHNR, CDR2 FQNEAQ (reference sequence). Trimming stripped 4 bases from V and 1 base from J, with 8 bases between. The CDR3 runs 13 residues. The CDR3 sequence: CASSSGNSYEQYF. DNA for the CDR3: TGTGCCAGCAGCTCAGGGAATTCCTACGAGCAGTACTTC.

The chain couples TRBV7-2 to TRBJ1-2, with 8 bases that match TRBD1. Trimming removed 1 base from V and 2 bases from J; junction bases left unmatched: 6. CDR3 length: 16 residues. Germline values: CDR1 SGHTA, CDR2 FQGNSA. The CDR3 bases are TGTGCCAGCAGCTTAGGCTGGGACAGGCCAAACTATGGCTACACCTTC. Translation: CASSLGWDRPNYGYTF.

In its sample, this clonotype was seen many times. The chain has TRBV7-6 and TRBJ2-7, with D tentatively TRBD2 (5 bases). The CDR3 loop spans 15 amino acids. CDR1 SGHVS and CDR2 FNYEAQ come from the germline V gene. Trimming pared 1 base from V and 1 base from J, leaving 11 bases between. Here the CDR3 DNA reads TGTGCCAGCAGCTTAGTAGAGGGATCGTCCTACGAGCAGTACTTC. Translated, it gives CASSLVEGSSYEQYF.

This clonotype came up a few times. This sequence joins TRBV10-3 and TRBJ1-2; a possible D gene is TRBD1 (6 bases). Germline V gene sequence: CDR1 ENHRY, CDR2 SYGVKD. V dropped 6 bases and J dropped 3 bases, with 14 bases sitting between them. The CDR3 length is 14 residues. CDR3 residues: CAIRGGQMDYGYTF. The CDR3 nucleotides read TGTGCCATCAGGGGGGGGCAAATGGACTATGGCTACACCTTC.